This TCR beta chain emerged from a study of blood T cell repertoires in COVID-19. About the study: Acute and convalescent COVID-19 samples came from the United States, Italy and Spain. PBMCs, B-cell-depleted T cells, or T cells were the source of the cDNA or gDNA that made up the material.

Repertoires were generated with immunoSEQ multiplex PCR, while TCRdb's copy carries only in-frame clones and drops some. The sample lists approximately 200,000 clones, 87% seen once, with around 2.1% in the top ten. The sample holds a few counts of this clone. Other DNA sequences in the sample encode the same CDR3. The ends were cut back, 0 bases at V and 3 bases at J, with 9 bases in the middle. Germline V CDR1 and CDR2: MNHEY, SVGAGI. The CDR3 runs 14 residues. The age range of participants was about 18 to 100 years, with residence in about two dozen US areas. The TCR comes from a woman in her twenties or thirties who had recovered from COVID-19. V is TRBV6-5 and J is TRBJ2-7; a possible D gene is TRBD1 (5 bases). Sample: PBMCs or T cells enriched from blood (not recorded which). This CDR3 reads CASSYSGAYYEQYF. Written as DNA, the CDR3 is TGTGCCAGCAGTTACTCTGGGGCTTACTACGAGCAGTACTTC.